This T cell receptor (beta chain) was retrieved from a study of T cells expressing NK-cell markers. Study information: Eight donors were sequenced, of whom seven were HCMV-seropositive, while the remaining one was HCMV-seronegative.

The CDR3 is made up of 15 amino acids. CDR1 is MGHRA, CDR2 YSYEKL, per germline. The cDNA for TCR beta came from 5'RACE template switching with UMIs. TCRdb reworked the 5' RACE reads into one entry per CDR3 protein, no DNA. This table holds over 150,000 distinct CDR3 sequences. Study-level findings and limits: The CD3+CD56-NKG2C+ fraction was also led by these clonotypes in a few donors. Top CD8+ clonotypes included the dominant CD3+CD56+NKG2C+ clonotypes in 5 or 6 donors.

With regard to this clonotype: What it recognizes is unknown.

V is TRBV4-1 and J is TRBJ2-3; TCRdb outputs TRBD2, but without DNA this stays unchecked. Source material: blood T cells: a sorted CD56 or NKG2C T cell subset, CD4+ or CD8+ T cells, or bulk PBMC T cells (not recorded which). This clonotype was sampled from a woman in her 50s in good health. The CDR3 sequence: CASSQPSGPTDTQYF.